The rows below give T cell receptor beta chains drawn from one sample of a study of cytomegalovirus exposure and HLA in healthy donors. Measured with immunoSEQ multiplex PCR; TCRdb has only the in-frame clones, and not every one. The sample lists 140,000 to 150,000 clones, 79% seen once, with roughly 6.3% in the top ten. The specimen sequenced was PBMCs. Receptors originate from a middle-aged woman in good health and CMV-seropositive. Each CDR3 is given with its conserved first and last residue. A D gene is named only where the DNA matches it firmly. Some rows mark clone size as missing; the rest say once, few, many or name a class of expanded clone.

j_call v_call d_call clone_size cdr3_aa cdr3_nt
TRBJ1-2 TRBV7-2 . . CASSLGTVNYGYTF TGTGCCAGCAGCTTAGGAACAGTAAACTATGGCTACACCTTC
TRBJ1-1 TRBV18 . . CASSPGAGAVNTEAFF TGTGCCAGCTCACCGGGGGCAGGGGCCGTGAACACTGAAGCTTTCTTT
TRBJ1-2 TRBV5-4 . . CASSWGDRTGGYTF TGTGCCAGCAGCTGGGGAGACAGGACGGGGGGCTACACCTTC
TRBJ1-1 TRBV5-4 TRBD1 . CASSPDRSNTEAFF TGTGCCAGCAGCCCGGACAGGTCGAACACTGAAGCTTTCTTT
TRBJ2-3 TRBV9 . few CASSRGSTDTQYF TGTGCCAGCAGCCGGGGTTCCACAGATACGCAGTATTTT
TRBJ1-5 TRBV12-5 . . CATRGSGSNQPQHF TGTGCTACTCGAGGGTCCGGTAGCAATCAGCCCCAGCATTTT
TRBJ2-5 TRBV6-5 . . CASSYAETQYF TGTGCCAGCAGTTATGCGGAGACCCAGTACTTC
TRBJ2-3 TRBV5-4 TRBD1 . CASSPDSDRVGDTQYF TGTGCCAGCAGCCCCGATTCTGACAGGGTTGGGGATACGCAGTATTTT
TRBJ1-5 TRBV27 . . CASSLRGVWSEQPQHF TGTGCCAGCAGTTTACGGGGAGTATGGAGCGAGCAGCCCCAGCATTTT
TRBJ1-1 TRBV9 . once CASSLSGYTEAFF TGTGCCAGCAGCTTATCAGGATACACTGAAGCTTTCTTT
TRBJ1-1 TRBV4-2 . . CASSQEKNSNTEAFF TGTGCCAGCAGCCAAGAGAAAAACTCGAACACTGAAGCTTTCTTT
TRBJ1-2 TRBV7-3 . . CASRGIEGRILGTNYGYTF TGTGCCAGCAGAGGAATAGAGGGTAGGATCCTGGGTACTAACTATGGCTACACCTTC
TRBJ1-5 TRBV5-1 . . CASSLAGLNQPQHF TGCGCCAGCAGCTTGGCGGGGTTGAATCAGCCCCAGCATTTT
TRBJ2-3 TRBV5-1 . . CASSLLGGGPSTDTQYF TGCGCCAGCAGCTTGTTAGGGGGGGGGCCTAGCACAGATACGCAGTATTTT
TRBJ1-4 TRBV6-1 TRBD1 few CASSDTGGNEKLFF TGTGCCAGCAGTGATACAGGGGGAAATGAAAAACTGTTTTTT
TRBJ2-7 TRBV5-1 . . CASSLAPTSSYEQYF TGCGCCAGCAGCTTGGCCCCCACGAGCTCCTACGAGCAGTACTTC
TRBJ1-3 TRBV9 . . CASSGGGRGSGNTIYF TGTGCCAGCAGCGGCGGAGGTCGGGGCTCTGGAAACACCATATATTTT
TRBJ2-1 TRBV5-4 TRBD1 . CASSLGTGSYNEQFF TGTGCCAGCAGCTTGGGGACAGGTTCCTACAATGAGCAGTTCTTC
TRBJ2-5 TRBV5-1 TRBD1 . CASGVAGGQETQYF TGCGCCAGCGGAGTAGCAGGGGGACAAGAGACCCAGTACTTC
TRBJ1-5 TRBV19 . . CASSIRMTRQPQHF TGTGCCAGTAGTATCCGGATGACACGGCAGCCCCAGCATTTT
TRBJ2-1 TRBV7-9 . . CSSSPLRGQRYNEQFF TGTTCCAGCAGCCCCCTTAGGGGTCAGAGGTACAATGAGCAGTTCTTC
TRBJ2-1 TRBV27 TRBD1 . CASSFVGQGHNEQFF TGTGCCAGCAGTTTTGTGGGACAGGGCCACAATGAGCAGTTCTTC
TRBJ1-4 TRBV6-5 TRBD1 . CASSLYRGSEKLFF TGTGCCAGCAGTTTATACAGGGGGAGCGAAAAACTGTTTTTT
TRBJ1-2 TRBV28 . . CASRRDSLYGYTF TGTGCCAGCAGGAGAGACAGCCTCTATGGCTACACCTTC
TRBJ2-1 TRBV29-1 TRBD1 . CSVQGAISYNEQFF TGCAGCGTCCAGGGGGCAATCTCCTACAATGAGCAGTTCTTC
TRBJ2-1 TRBV7-9 TRBD1 . CASSWRQGWNEQFF TGTGCCAGCAGCTGGAGACAGGGATGGAATGAGCAGTTCTTC
TRBJ1-3 TRBV23-1 . once CASSQSSKAGFDSGNTIYF TGCGCCAGCAGTCAATCGAGTAAGGCAGGGTTCGACTCTGGAAACACCATATATTTT
TRBJ2-1 TRBV7-9 TRBD2 . CASTFSGNNEQFF TGTGCCAGCACCTTCAGCGGGAACAATGAGCAGTTCTTC
TRBJ1-6 TRBV5-1 TRBD1 . CASSSGQQNSPLHF TGCGCCAGCAGCTCGGGACAGCAAAATTCACCCCTCCACTTT
TRBJ2-3 TRBV5-6 TRBD2 once CASSLGPSGGPSTDTQYF TGTGCCAGCAGCTTAGGTCCTAGCGGGGGCCCTAGCACAGATACGCAGTATTTT
TRBJ1-2 TRBV2 . . CASHFSSPGGYTF TGTGCCAGCCACTTCAGCTCCCCCGGGGGCTACACCTTC
TRBJ2-7 TRBV19 TRBD1 few CASTSGTGSYEQYF TGTGCCAGTACATCCGGGACAGGGTCCTACGAGCAGTACTTC
TRBJ1-2 TRBV4-1 TRBD1 . CASSHPRDRVGGYTF TGCGCCAGCAGCCATCCCCGGGACAGGGTAGGAGGCTACACCTTC
TRBJ1-1 TRBV5-4 . . CASSLDPDMNTEAFF TGTGCCAGCAGCTTGGATCCGGACATGAACACTGAAGCTTTCTTT
TRBJ2-5 TRBV5-1 . . CASSLATGLQETQYF TGCGCCAGCAGCTTGGCCACTGGACTCCAAGAGACCCAGTACTTC
TRBJ2-2 TRBV11-2 TRBD1 once CASSLGTGSPGELFF TGTGCCAGCAGCTTAGGGACAGGGAGCCCCGGGGAGCTGTTTTTT
TRBJ2-3 TRBV29-1 . . CSVRAGDTQYF TGCAGCGTTAGGGCGGGAGATACGCAGTATTTT
TRBJ2-7 TRBV2 TRBD1 few CASRLTGGLEQYF TGTGCCAGCAGGCTCACAGGGGGCCTCGAGCAGTACTTC
TRBJ1-2 TRBV7-2 . . CASSLVGADYGYTF TGTGCCAGCAGCTTAGTAGGGGCTGACTATGGCTACACCTTC
TRBJ1-1 TRBV11-1 . once CASSLPSTVNTEAFF TGTGCCAGCAGTTTACCCTCTACAGTGAACACTGAAGCTTTCTTT
TRBJ2-7 TRBV10-3 TRBD2 . CAISALAGATTHEQYF TGTGCCATCAGTGCCCTAGCGGGAGCCACCACCCACGAGCAGTACTTC
TRBJ1-4 TRBV6-6 TRBD1 . CASSYQGAAEKLFF TGTGCCAGCAGTTATCAGGGGGCGGCTGAAAAACTGTTTTTT
TRBJ1-1 TRBV6-6 . . CASSQTVNTEAFF TGTGCCAGCAGCCAGACAGTGAACACTGAAGCTTTCTTT
TRBJ2-2 TRBV7-2 . . CASSSLWNTGELFF TGTGCCAGCAGCTCCCTCTGGAACACCGGGGAGCTGTTTTTT
TRBJ2-3 TRBV5-6 TRBD1 . CASSLTGTGDGTQYF TGTGCCAGCAGCTTGACCGGGACAGGGGATGGTACGCAGTATTTT
TRBJ2-4 TRBV11-1 . . CASSLEGSYKNIQYF TGTGCCAGCAGCTTAGAGGGGTCCTACAAAAACATTCAGTACTTC
TRBJ1-1 TRBV6-5 TRBD1 . CASSYGTGADTEAFF TGTGCCAGCAGTTACGGAACAGGGGCAGACACTGAAGCTTTCTTT
TRBJ2-1 TRBV5-1 TRBD2 . CASSSPGLAGGLSSYNEQFF TGCGCCAGCAGCTCTCCGGGACTAGCGGGGGGCCTGAGCTCCTACAATGAGCAGTTCTTC